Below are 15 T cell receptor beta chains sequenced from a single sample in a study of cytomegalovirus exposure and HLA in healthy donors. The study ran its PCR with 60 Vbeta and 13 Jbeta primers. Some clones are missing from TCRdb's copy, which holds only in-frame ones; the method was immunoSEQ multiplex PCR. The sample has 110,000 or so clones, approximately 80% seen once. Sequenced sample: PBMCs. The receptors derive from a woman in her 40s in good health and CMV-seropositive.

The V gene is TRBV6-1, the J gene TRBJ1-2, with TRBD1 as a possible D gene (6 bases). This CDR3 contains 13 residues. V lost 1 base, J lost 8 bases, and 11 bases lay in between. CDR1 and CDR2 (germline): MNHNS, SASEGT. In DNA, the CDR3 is TGTGCCAGCAGTGAAGGGGAGGGGGTAGGCTACACCTTC. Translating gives CASSEGEGVGYTF.

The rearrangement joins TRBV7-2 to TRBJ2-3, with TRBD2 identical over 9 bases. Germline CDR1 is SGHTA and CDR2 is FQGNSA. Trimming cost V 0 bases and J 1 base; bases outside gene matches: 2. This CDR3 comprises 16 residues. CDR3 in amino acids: CASSLAGGGGTDTQYF. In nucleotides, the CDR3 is TGTGCCAGCAGCTTAGCGGGCGGGGGGGGCACAGATACGCAGTATTTT.

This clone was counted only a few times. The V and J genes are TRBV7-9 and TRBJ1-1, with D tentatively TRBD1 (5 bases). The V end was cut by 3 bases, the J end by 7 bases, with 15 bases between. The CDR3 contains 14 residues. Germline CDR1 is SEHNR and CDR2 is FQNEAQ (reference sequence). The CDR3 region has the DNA TGTGCCAGCAGCTTCCAGGGAGGAATGAGTGAAGCTTTCTTT. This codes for CASSFQGGMSEAFF.

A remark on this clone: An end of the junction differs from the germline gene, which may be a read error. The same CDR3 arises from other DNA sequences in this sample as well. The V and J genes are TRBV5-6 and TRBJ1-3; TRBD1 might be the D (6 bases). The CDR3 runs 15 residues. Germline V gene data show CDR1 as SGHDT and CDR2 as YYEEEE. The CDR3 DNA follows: TGCGCCAGCAGCTTGCCAGGGGAGTCTGGAAACACCATATATTTT. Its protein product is CASSLPGESGNTIYF.

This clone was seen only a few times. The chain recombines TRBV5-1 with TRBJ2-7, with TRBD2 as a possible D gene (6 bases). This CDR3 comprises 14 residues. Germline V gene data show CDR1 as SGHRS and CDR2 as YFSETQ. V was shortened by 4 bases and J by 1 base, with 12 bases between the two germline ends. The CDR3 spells CASSAGTGSYEQYF. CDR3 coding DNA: TGCGCCAGCAGCGCGGGGACCGGTTCCTACGAGCAGTACTTC. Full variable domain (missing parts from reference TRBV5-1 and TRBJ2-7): KAGVTQTPRYLIKTRGQQVTLSCSPISGHRSVSWYQQTPGQGLQFLFEYFSETQRNKGNFPGRFSGRQFSNSRSEMNVSTLELGDSALYLCASSAGTGSYEQYFGPGTRLTVT.

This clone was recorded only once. The DNA for the CDR3 is TGTGCCAGCAGCAAAGGGGGCGAAGAGACCCAGTACTTC. Amino acids: CASSKGGEETQYF. The chain combines TRBV11-3 with TRBJ2-5; 7 bases line up with TRBD1. J gave up 3 bases and V 5 bases, and 3 bases lay outside the gene matches. The CDR3 spans 13 residues. CDR1 SGHNT and CDR2 YENEEA come from the germline V gene.

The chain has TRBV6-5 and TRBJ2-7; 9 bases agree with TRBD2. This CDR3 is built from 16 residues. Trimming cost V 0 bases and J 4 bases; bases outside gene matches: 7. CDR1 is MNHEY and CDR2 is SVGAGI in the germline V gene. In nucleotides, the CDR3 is TGTGCCAGCAGTTACTCGATGGCGGGGGGGCCGTACGAGCAGTACTTC. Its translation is CASSYSMAGGPYEQYF.

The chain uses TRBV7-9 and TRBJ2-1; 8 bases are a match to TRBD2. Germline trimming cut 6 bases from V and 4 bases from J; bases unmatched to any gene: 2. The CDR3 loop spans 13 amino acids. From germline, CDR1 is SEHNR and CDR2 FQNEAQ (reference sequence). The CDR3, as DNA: TGTGCCAGCAGACTAGCGGTGTACAATGAGCAGTTCTTC. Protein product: CASRLAVYNEQFF.

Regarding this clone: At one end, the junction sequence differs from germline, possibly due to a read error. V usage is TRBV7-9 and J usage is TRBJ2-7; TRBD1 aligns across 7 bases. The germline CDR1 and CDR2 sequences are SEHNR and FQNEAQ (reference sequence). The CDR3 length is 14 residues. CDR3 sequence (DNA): TGTTCCAGCAGCCGAGTTCGGGACAGACCCGAGCAGTACTTC. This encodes CSSSRVRDRPEQYF.

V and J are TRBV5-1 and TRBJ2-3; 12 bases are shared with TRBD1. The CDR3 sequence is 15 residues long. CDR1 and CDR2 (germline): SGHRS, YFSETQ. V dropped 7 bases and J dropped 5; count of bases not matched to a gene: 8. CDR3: CASSGDRGHKDTQYF. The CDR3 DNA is TGCGCCAGCTCCGGGGACAGGGGGCATAAAGATACGCAGTATTTT.

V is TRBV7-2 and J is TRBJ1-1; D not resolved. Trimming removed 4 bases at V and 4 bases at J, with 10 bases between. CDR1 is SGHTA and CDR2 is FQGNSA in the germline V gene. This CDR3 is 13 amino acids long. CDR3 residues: CASSSEPGTEAFF. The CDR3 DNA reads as TGTGCCAGCAGCTCTGAGCCCGGCACTGAAGCTTTCTTT.

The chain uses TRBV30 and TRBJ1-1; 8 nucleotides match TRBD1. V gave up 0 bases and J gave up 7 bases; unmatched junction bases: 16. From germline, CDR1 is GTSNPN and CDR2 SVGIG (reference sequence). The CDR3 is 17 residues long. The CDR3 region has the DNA TGTGCCTGGAGTGTAGTTAATTCCGTCAGGGGGCAGGGTGAAGCTTTCTTT. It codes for CAWSVVNSVRGQGEAFF.

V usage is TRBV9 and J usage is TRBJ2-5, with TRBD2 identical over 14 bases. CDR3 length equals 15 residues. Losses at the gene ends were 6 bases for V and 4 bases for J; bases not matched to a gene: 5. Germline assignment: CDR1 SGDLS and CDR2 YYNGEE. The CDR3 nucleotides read TGTGCCAGCAACCTCGGGACTAGCGGGGGAGAGACCCAGTACTTC. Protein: CASNLGTSGGETQYF.

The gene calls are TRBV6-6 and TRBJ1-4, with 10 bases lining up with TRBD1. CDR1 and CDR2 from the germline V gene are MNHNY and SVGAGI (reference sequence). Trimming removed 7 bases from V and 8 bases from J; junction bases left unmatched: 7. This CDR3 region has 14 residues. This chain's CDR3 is CASKETGGFEKLFF. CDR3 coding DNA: TGTGCCAGCAAAGAGACAGGGGGCTTCGAAAAACTGTTTTTT.

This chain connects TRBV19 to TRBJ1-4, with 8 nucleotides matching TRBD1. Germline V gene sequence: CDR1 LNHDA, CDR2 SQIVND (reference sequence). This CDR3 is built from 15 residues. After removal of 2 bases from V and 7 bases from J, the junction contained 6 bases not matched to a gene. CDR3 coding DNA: TGTGCCAGTAGTATATTCGGACAGGGACTTGAAAAACTGTTTTTT. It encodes CASSIFGQGLEKLFF.